This T cell receptor (beta chain) was retrieved from a study of T cells after yellow fever vaccination. With 1 base clipped from V and 7 bases from J, the junction kept 4 bases outside the gene matches. The CDR3 is made up of 13 amino acids. Germline-derived CDR1 and CDR2 are LGHNA and YNFKEQ. This clonotype was seen a handful of times. TCRdb re-called the 5' RACE reads through MiXCR, storing one row per CDR3 protein. The sample yields around 330,000 distinct CDR3 sequences, around 4% seen once. The source of this sequence is a man between 18 and 35 years old who received the YFV17D yellow fever vaccine. V and J are TRBV4-2 and TRBJ2-7, with TRBD1 identical over 7 bases. The sequenced sample was PBMCs, obtained on the day of the yellow fever booster vaccination. DNA of the CDR3: TGTGCCAGCAGCCAAGCCGACAGGGAAGAGCAGTACTTC. Amino acids: CASSQADREEQYF.